This T cell receptor (beta chain) is drawn from a study of shared clonotypes between healthy human individuals (dated by TCRdb to the early 2020s). The study in broad terms: The cohort included a few men and a couple of women between 18 and 49 years of age. Per donor, leukapheresis produced somewhere between about 0.85 and 9.5 billion PBMCs. To increase sequencing depth and limit assay-specific biases, different laboratories used diverse techniques to prepare libraries and sequence TCR repertoires. To estimate repertoire size and how much clonotype sharing occurs between individuals, the study deeply sequenced the blood TCR repertoires of several healthy adults. Points the paper makes about the study in general: Pairwise subsampling led to the expectation that sequencing depth would affect the degree of clonotype sharing among donors. The genetic and exposure-history diversity represented was limited by the small number of donors. Sampling was restricted to blood, and TCR repertoires in tissue are likely to differ from TCR repertoires in blood.

The CDR3 runs 18 residues from the cysteine to the phenylalanine. Only the CDR3 DNA is retained, 54 bases long and in frame from the first base. On this clone: The antigen this receptor binds is unknown. Nothing much larger sits one base from this clone, and base qualities are not available.

The donors were healthy, HIV-negative adults who had no recently reported acute infections or vaccinations. Every donor was a Caucasian adult living in Nashville, Tennessee, USA. For unsorted samples, some 90 million PBMCs were counted, and genomic DNA was extracted using the QIAamp DNA Blood Mini kit. After blood collection by leukapheresis, PBMCs were isolated using Ficoll-Histopaque density gradient centrifugation and then cryopreserved in the vapor phase of liquid nitrogen. TCR CDR3 regions were amplified from genomic DNA by multiplex PCR using the deep immunoSEQ assay. Genomic DNA extracted from each cell subset was distributed evenly over all wells of several immunoSEQ 96-well plates, and each plate served as one replicate. Each replicate PCR for unsorted PBMC received roughly 300 ng genomic DNA, equal to 25,000 to 30,000 T cell genomes. Ten immunoSEQ deep assay plates were used to sequence the unsorted PBMC genomic DNA. Purified libraries were quantified with a Qubit 3.0 fluorometer, sized on a Bioanalyzer 2100, and re-quantified with the KAPA Library Quantification kit. Every immunoSEQ 96-well plate was sequenced on a dedicated single-read 150-cycle Illumina NextSeq 550 flow cell. Regarding the original processing steps: Because only junctional sequences without quality scores were contained in the immunoSEQ output, filtering matching that applied to full-length reads could not be performed. To assign V/J genes and CDR3, sequences were annotated against IMGT germline references using PyIR, a Python wrapper for IgBLAST v1.9. Reads with weak V/J assignments (E-value above 1e-6), missing CDR3, stop codons, out-of-frame junctions, or ambiguous translated residues were removed. V3J clonotypes were defined by identical inferred V gene, J gene, and CDR3 amino acid sequence. The percentage overlap between two repertoires was calculated by dividing the number of shared unique clonotypes by the size of the smaller repertoire. Repertoire richness was assessed with RTK rarefaction, the Chao1 estimator, and Recon v2.1 estimates of unobserved clonotypes. TCRdb re-hosts the immuneACCESS table, in-frame sequences only. Its copies lack some clones; in the studies checked, an unresolved V gene accounts for under half of them, and the cause for the rest is not known. V and J calls plus clone size are reproduced from that table; the DNA served to infer D and trimming. The sample has under 600,000 clones on record, roughly 79% of them singletons. 9.5% to 15% of the sample belongs to the ten largest clones.

Material: PBMCs. The chain employs TRBV12-1 and TRBJ2-3; TRBD2, as called in the table, went unchecked against the DNA. TRBV12-1 is a listed pseudogene. This TCR derives from a middle-aged woman in good health. Some clones in this sample may be carry-over from other donors' samples. The DNA sequence is given as TGTGCCAGCAGCTTTCCGACTAGCGGGAGGGGGAGCACAGATACGCAGTATTTT. Translated, this is CASSFPTSGRGSTDTQYF.